The entry that follows covers one TCR beta chain sequence. Antigen specificity is unknown. Researchers ran the PCR with 60 Vbeta and 13 Jbeta primers. Clones were read by immunoSEQ multiplex PCR, and TCRdb kept only the in-frame ones, dropping some. Here the sample spans 100,000 to 150,000 clones, around 78% being singletons. The source of the sample is a study of cytomegalovirus exposure and HLA in healthy donors. Whole-study context: Of a few hundred genotyped donors, 81% grouped in the Caucasian-associated ancestry cluster. Regarding the study as a whole: Common viral pathogens seemed, in a later analysis, to connect with several of the most significant clusters. An analysis that was carried out later associated 17,000 or so TCR beta sequences with HLA alleles at 0.05 false discovery rate. According to an earlier analysis, most TCR beta V segments yielded productive rearrangements about 87% or about 30% of the time.

There are 14 residues in the CDR3. Germline V gives CDR1 KGHSH, CDR2 LQKENI. J was trimmed by 5 bases and V by 4 bases; bases with no gene match: 7. The chain uses TRBV18 and TRBJ1-2; 7 nucleotides align to TRBD1. The receptor was derived from a woman aged 40-49 years in good health and CMV-seronegative. Sequenced input: PBMCs. CDR3 amino acids: CASSRGTEDYGYTF. The CDR3, as DNA: TGTGCCAGCTCACGAGGGACAGAAGATTATGGCTACACCTTC.